These 25 T cell receptor beta chains came from one sample sequenced in a study of blood T cell repertoires in COVID-19. Here immunoSEQ multiplex PCR was the method, and the copy in TCRdb shows in-frame clones only, minus some. The profile shows some 290,000 clones, approximately 91% of them singletons. The specimen was PBMCs or T cells enriched from blood (not recorded which). These receptors originate from a woman under 40 who had been exposed to COVID-19.

This rearrangement joins TRBV5-1 to TRBJ1-5; TRBD1 might be the D (5 bases). V shed 0 bases and J shed 7 bases, with 20 bases lying between them. The CDR3 sequence is 17 residues long. Germline-derived CDR1 and CDR2 are SGHRS and YFSETQ. CDR3 amino acids: CASSLEVVGQGGQPQHF. The CDR3 region has the DNA TGCGCCAGCAGCTTGGAGGTCGTGGGGCAGGGAGGGCAGCCCCAGCATTTT.

The chain uses TRBV5-1 and TRBJ2-2, with D possibly matching TRBD2 (5 bases). The CDR3 sequence is 16 residues long. CDR1 SGHRS and CDR2 YFSETQ come from the germline V gene. V was shortened by 0 bases and J by 0 bases, with 9 bases between the two germline ends. The CDR3 DNA sequence: TGCGCCAGCAGCTTGGGGTTAGCGACGAACACCGGGGAGCTGTTTTTT. Translating gives CASSLGLATNTGELFF.

The genes are TRBV9 and TRBJ1-6, with 9 bases matching TRBD1. Trimming at V came to 3 bases and at J to 9 bases, leaving 7 bases not matched to a gene. Germline V gene data show CDR1 as SGDLS and CDR2 as YYNGEE. This CDR3 has 15 amino acids. The CDR3 spells CASSATGQGASPLHF. DNA for the CDR3: TGTGCCAGCAGCGCTACGGGACAGGGTGCTTCACCCCTCCACTTT. The variable domain in full, completed from reference TRBV9 and TRBJ1-6, reads DSGVTQTPKHLITATGQRVTLRCSPRSGDLSVYWYQQSLDQGLQFLIQYYNGEERAKGNILERFSAQQFPDLHSELNLSSLELGDSALYFCASSATGQGASPLHFGNGTRLTVT.

There are a few counts of this clone. V is TRBV7-2 and J is TRBJ1-2; 8 bases agree with TRBD1. Trimming cost V 5 bases and J 8 bases; bases outside gene matches: 7. This CDR3 comprises 13 residues. In germline, CDR1 is SGHTA, CDR2 FQGNSA. The CDR3 is CASSHRTGRGYTF. CDR3 coding DNA: TGTGCCAGCAGCCACCGGACAGGGCGAGGCTACACCTTC.

This rearrangement joins TRBV7-2 to TRBJ1-2; the match to TRBD1 covers 9 bases. V lost 1 base and J lost 7; bases outside the gene matches: 10. The CDR3 sequence is 16 residues long. Germline V gene sequence: CDR1 SGHTA, CDR2 FQGNSA. Written as DNA, the CDR3 is TGTGCCAGCAGCTTAGACGGGATCACAGGGGGCCGTGGCTACACCTTC. As protein: CASSLDGITGGRGYTF.

The rearrangement links TRBV5-1 to TRBJ1-1; D might be TRBD1 (6 bases). Trimming left V 2 bases short and J 2 bases short, with 16 bases between. Germline V gene data show CDR1 as SGHRS and CDR2 as YFSETQ. The CDR3 is 16 residues long. In nucleotides, the CDR3 is TGCGCCAGCAGCTTTACAGGGTCGGTGGGAAACACTGAAGCTTTCTTT. Its translation: CASSFTGSVGNTEAFF. Full variable domain (outside the CDR3, taken from reference TRBV5-1 and TRBJ1-1): KAGVTQTPRYLIKTRGQQVTLSCSPISGHRSVSWYQQTPGQGLQFLFEYFSETQRNKGNFPGRFSGRQFSNSRSEMNVSTLELGDSALYLCASSFTGSVGNTEAFFGQGTRLTVV.

A single count supports this clone. The chain recombines TRBV2 with TRBJ2-4; D might be TRBD2 (6 bases). Germline values: CDR1 SNHLY, CDR2 FYNNEI. Trimming shortened V by 8 bases and J by 1 base, and 9 bases separated the two germline ends. The CDR3 spans 13 residues. The CDR3 coding sequence is TGTGCCAGCGGAGGGGAGGCCAAAAACATTCAGTACTTC. Residues: CASGGEAKNIQYF.

DNA of the CDR3: TGTGCCAGTAGTATCCGGGACAGGGGTGCCTATGGCTACACCTTC. The encoded protein is CASSIRDRGAYGYTF. J is TRBJ1-2 and V is TRBV19, with TRBD1 matching 10 bases. Germline trimming cut 3 bases from V and 4 bases from J; bases unmatched to any gene: 5. The CDR3 sequence is 15 residues long. From germline, CDR1 is LNHDA and CDR2 SQIVND (reference sequence).

The chain uses TRBV15 and TRBJ2-3; possibly TRBD2 for D (6 bases). The germline CDR1 and CDR2 sequences are LNHNV and YYDKDF (reference sequence). The CDR3 is 14 amino acids. Deletions cut 1 base from V and 2 bases from J, with 7 bases between. CDR3 loop: CATSRGGVTDTQYF. The CDR3 nucleotides are TGTGCCACCAGCAGAGGGGGGGTCACAGATACGCAGTATTTT.

The genes are TRBV24-1 and TRBJ1-6, with 7 bases identical to TRBD1. The CDR3 sequence is 17 residues long. Germline values: CDR1 KGHDR, CDR2 SFDVKD. Losses at the gene ends were 3 bases for V and 9 bases for J; bases not matched to a gene: 13. The CDR3 DNA sequence: TGTGCCACCAGTGATCCCCAGGGGGGTTATGGGTCTTCACCCCTCCACTTT. Amino acid sequence: CATSDPQGGYGSSPLHF.

This sequence joins TRBV28 and TRBJ1-6; a weak D match, TRBD1 (6 bases). Per the germline V gene, CDR1 is MDHEN and CDR2 is SYDVKM. The CDR3 runs 15 residues. Trimming stripped 7 bases from V and 0 bases from J, with 10 bases between. The chain's CDR3 is CASIGGASYNSPLHF. CDR3 nucleotides: TGTGCCAGCATTGGGGGGGCCTCCTATAATTCACCCCTCCACTTT.

The chain has TRBV20-1 and TRBJ1-4; D gene ambiguous. Germline V gene data show CDR1 as DFQATT and CDR2 as SNEGSKA (reference sequence). Trimming pared 3 bases from V and 4 bases from J, leaving 12 bases between. The CDR3 totals 14 residues. The CDR3 DNA reads TGCAGTGCTAGTAGCGGGTCCAATAATGAAAAACTGTTTTTT. Its protein is CSASSGSNNEKLFF.

The J gene is TRBJ1-1, the V gene TRBV4-1; TRBD1 is a possible D gene (6 bases). Trimming took 1 base from V and 1 from J, leaving 10 bases between them. Per the germline V gene, CDR1 is MGHRA and CDR2 is YSYEKL. The CDR3 extends over 15 amino acids. The CDR3 bases are TGCGCCAGCAGCCAAGGGGGGGGGCGGAACACTGAAGCTTTCTTT. It translates to CASSQGGGRNTEAFF.

The V gene is TRBV4-1, the J gene TRBJ2-7, with D tentatively TRBD1 (6 bases). Per the germline V gene, CDR1 is MGHRA and CDR2 is YSYEKL. Trimming pared 1 base from V and 6 bases from J, leaving 10 bases between. The CDR3 is made up of 13 amino acids. As DNA, the CDR3 is TGCGCCAGCAGCCAAGGGGGGCTCGGCGAGCAGTACTTC. Translating it yields CASSQGGLGEQYF.

The chain employs TRBV5-4 and TRBJ1-2; D remains unclear. Deletions cut 1 base from V and 6 bases from J, with 7 bases between. Germline values: CDR1 SGHNT, CDR2 YYREEE (reference sequence). The CDR3 is made up of 12 amino acids. CDR3: CASSLYGDGYTF. CDR3 coding DNA: TGTGCCAGCAGCTTGTACGGGGATGGCTACACCTTC.

This rearrangement joins TRBV30 to TRBJ1-5, with 10 bases fitting TRBD1. This CDR3 is 15 amino acids long. Germline V gene data show CDR1 as GTSNPN and CDR2 as SVGIG (reference sequence). The V and J ends lost 5 bases and 2 bases, in that order; junction bases with no gene match: 6. The CDR3 region has the DNA TGTGCCTGGGACAGGGGGCAGGTCGGCAATCAGCCCCAGCATTTT. Amino acid sequence: CAWDRGQVGNQPQHF.

This chain connects TRBV5-4 to TRBJ1-1; TRBD1 is a possible D gene (6 bases). This CDR3 spans 13 amino acids. Trimming shortened V by 7 bases and J by 1 base, and 11 bases separated the two germline ends. The germline V gene has CDR1 SGHNT and CDR2 YYREEE (reference sequence). This CDR3 reads CASAQGGNTEAFF. The CDR3 DNA reads TGTGCCAGCGCACAGGGCGGGAACACTGAAGCTTTCTTT.

This chain uses TRBV5-1 with TRBJ1-2, with TRBD1 identical over 9 bases. The germline CDR1 and CDR2 sequences are SGHRS and YFSETQ. Trimming cost V 6 bases and J 7 bases; bases outside gene matches: 13. This CDR3 comprises 15 residues. CDR3 nucleotides: TGCGCCAGCACTCCGGCCCCGGACAGGGGCGGTGGCTACACCTTC. It encodes CASTPAPDRGGGYTF.

In nucleotides, the CDR3 is TGTGCCAGCAGCGTAGACGGGGGGGCATTTCCAGATACGCAGTATTTT. This translates into CASSVDGGAFPDTQYF. The genes are TRBV9 and TRBJ2-3; TRBD2 aligns across 8 bases. This CDR3 comprises 16 residues. Looked up from germline, CDR1 is SGDLS and CDR2 is YYNGEE. V lost 0 bases, J lost 4 bases, and 7 bases stayed unmatched.

The V and J genes are TRBV19 and TRBJ2-2; 11 nucleotides line up with TRBD1. The trim removed 3 bases at V and 7 bases at J, leaving 7 bases unmatched. The CDR3 contains 16 residues. CDR1 and CDR2 (germline): LNHDA, SQIVND (reference sequence). The DNA for the CDR3 is TGTGCCAGTAGTATCCGGACAGGGGGCGACGGCGGGGAGCTGTTTTTT. It codes for CASSIRTGGDGGELFF.

J is TRBJ1-2 and V is TRBV5-6, with no clear D. The CDR3 contains 12 residues. Germline CDR1 reads SGHDT; CDR2 reads YYEEEE. Deletions cut 1 base from V and 2 bases from J, with 3 bases between. The CDR3 protein is CASSLRNYGYTF. In DNA form, the CDR3 reads TGTGCCAGCAGCTTGCGGAACTATGGCTACACCTTC.

The chain recombines TRBV7-9 with TRBJ1-2; the D is unclear. Germline CDR1 and CDR2: SEHNR and FQNEAQ (reference sequence). This CDR3 comprises 13 residues. With 4 bases removed from V and 1 base from J, the gap between germline ends came to 7 bases. CDR3 bases: TGTGCCAGCAGCTACAACGTTAACTATGGCTACACCTTC. Translated: CASSYNVNYGYTF.

The chain combines TRBV9 with TRBJ1-2; D uncertain. The CDR3 is 13 residues long. The V end was cut by 1 base, the J end by 6 bases, with 10 bases between. Per germline, CDR1 SGDLS and CDR2 YYNGEE. The CDR3 DNA follows: TGTGCCAGCAGCGTATCCAACACCCATGGCTACACCTTC. It is translated as CASSVSNTHGYTF.

The chain uses TRBV5-1 and TRBJ2-7; 10 bases are a match to TRBD2. V shed 4 bases, J shed 0 bases, and the junction held 4 bases outside the gene matches. This CDR3 contains 15 residues. In germline, CDR1 is SGHRS, CDR2 YFSETQ. Here the CDR3 DNA reads TGCGCCAGCAGCACAAGACTAGCGGGCTCCTACGAGCAGTACTTC. It specifies CASSTRLAGSYEQYF.

The rearrangement uses TRBV28 and TRBJ2-4; 11 bases match TRBD2. CDR1 MDHEN and CDR2 SYDVKM come from the germline V gene. The trim removed 1 base at V and 4 bases at J, leaving 6 bases unmatched. This CDR3 is 17 amino acids long. As DNA, the CDR3 is TGTGCCAGCAGTTTATTGGCTAGCGGGGGGCAAAAAAACATTCAGTACTTC. Translating it yields CASSLLASGGQKNIQYF.